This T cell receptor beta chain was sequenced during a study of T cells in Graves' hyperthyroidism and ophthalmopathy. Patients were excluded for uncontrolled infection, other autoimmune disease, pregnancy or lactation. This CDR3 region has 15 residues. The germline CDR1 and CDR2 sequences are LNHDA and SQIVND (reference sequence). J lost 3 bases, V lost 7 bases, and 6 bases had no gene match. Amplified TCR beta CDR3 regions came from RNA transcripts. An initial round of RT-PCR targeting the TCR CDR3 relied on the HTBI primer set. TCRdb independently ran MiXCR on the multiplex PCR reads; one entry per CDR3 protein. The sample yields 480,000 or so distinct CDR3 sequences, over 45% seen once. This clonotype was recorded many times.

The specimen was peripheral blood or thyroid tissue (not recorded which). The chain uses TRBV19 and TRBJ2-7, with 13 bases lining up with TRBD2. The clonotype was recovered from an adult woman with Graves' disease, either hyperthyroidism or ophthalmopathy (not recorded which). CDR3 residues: CASKRTSGSVYEQYF. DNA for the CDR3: TGTGCCAGTAAACGGACTAGCGGGAGTGTCTACGAGCAGTACTTC. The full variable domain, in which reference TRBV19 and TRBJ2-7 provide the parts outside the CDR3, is DGGITQSPKYLFRKEGQNVTLSCEQNLNHDAMYWYRQDPGQGLRLIYYSQIVNDFQKGDIAEGYSVSREKKESFPLTVTSAQKNPTAFYLCASKRTSGSVYEQYFGPGTRLTVT.